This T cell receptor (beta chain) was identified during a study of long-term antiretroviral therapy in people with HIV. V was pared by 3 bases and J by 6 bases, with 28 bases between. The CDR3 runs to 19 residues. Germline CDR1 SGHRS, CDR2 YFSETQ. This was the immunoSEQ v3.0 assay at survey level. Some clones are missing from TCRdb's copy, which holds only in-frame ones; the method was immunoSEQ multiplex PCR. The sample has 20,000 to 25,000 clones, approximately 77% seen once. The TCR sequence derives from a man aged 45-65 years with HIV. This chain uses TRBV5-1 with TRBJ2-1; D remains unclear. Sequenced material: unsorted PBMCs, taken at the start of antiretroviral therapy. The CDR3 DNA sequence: TGCGCCAGCAGCTCCGAAGTCCTCCTGGGCAGTTCCGAATCCAATGAGCAGTTCTTC. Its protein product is CASSSEVLLGSSESNEQFF.